This record looks at one T cell receptor beta chain sequence and its context. Only a few counts were recorded for this clone. The antigen this receptor binds is unknown. No base quality information exists; no much larger clone differs at one position. The data derive from a study of shared clonotypes between healthy human individuals (dated by TCRdb to 2020 to 2021). With regard to the full study: A couple of women and three men aged 18 to 49 years were included in the cohort. Per donor, leukapheresis produced somewhere between about 0.94 and 8.9 billion PBMCs. To increase sequencing depth and limit assay-specific biases, different laboratories used diverse techniques to prepare libraries and sequence TCR repertoires. For each donor, CD4 naive and CD4 memory were each given three plates, CD8 naive was given two plates, and CD8 memory was given one plate. Blood TCR repertoires of about five healthy adults were deeply sequenced to estimate repertoire size and the extent of clonotype sharing between individuals. General conclusions and limits of the study: Clonotypes shared by all four sorted-subset donors showed higher generation probabilities than non-shared clonotypes. Based on pairwise subsampling, the degree of clonotype sharing among donors was expected to be affected by sequencing depth. Around 5.4% of naive CD4, 3.5% of naive CD8, roughly 2.4% of memory CD4, and 0.4% of memory CD8 clonotypes were shared across a few donors. Sampling was restricted to blood, and TCR repertoires in tissue are likely to differ from TCR repertoires in blood. Rarefaction of sorted-subset datasets indicated incomplete sequencing despite the large sequencing depth. Naive subsets generally had larger estimated clonotype richness than memory subsets did. Because the study included a small number of donors, the genetic and exposure-history diversity represented was limited.

Healthy HIV-negative adults with no recently reported acute infections or vaccinations were included as donors. All donors were Caucasian adults living in Nashville, Tennessee, USA. CD4+ T cells were enriched by magnetic negative selection; naive cells were then positively selected on CD45RA, and the negative fraction formed the memory subset. Blood was collected by leukapheresis, and PBMCs were isolated by Ficoll-Histopaque density gradient centrifugation and then cryopreserved in liquid nitrogen vapor phase. Purity and quantity of every magnetically sorted T cell population were checked by analytical flow cytometry. Each sorted fraction had its genomic DNA isolated and then quantified by UV absorbance on a Nanodrop 2000c. TCR CDR3 regions were amplified from genomic DNA by multiplex PCR using the deep immunoSEQ assay. For each cell subset, the extracted genomic DNA was distributed evenly across all wells of several immunoSEQ 96-well plates, and each plate served as one replicate. Each replicate PCR for sorted subsets received approximately 200 ng genomic DNA, equal to about 30,000 T cell genomes. The purified libraries were quantified using a Qubit 3.0 fluorometer, sized with a Bioanalyzer 2100, and then quantified again using the KAPA Library Quantification kit. Every immunoSEQ 96-well plate was sequenced on a dedicated single-read 150-cycle Illumina NextSeq 550 flow cell. In the authors' own workflow: The immunoSEQ output contained only junctional sequences without quality scores, so filtering could not match that applied to full-length reads. To assign V/J genes and CDR3, sequences were annotated against IMGT germline references using PyIR, a Python wrapper for IgBLAST v1.9. Reads were filtered out if the reads had weak V/J assignments (E-value above 1e-6), no CDR3, stop codons, out-of-frame junctions, or ambiguous translated residues. V3J clonotypes were defined by identical inferred V gene, J gene, and CDR3 amino acid sequence. Percentage overlap between repertoires was calculated by dividing the number of shared unique clonotypes by the size of the smaller repertoire. Three approaches were used to assess repertoire richness: RTK rarefaction, the Chao1 estimator, and Recon v2.1 estimates of unobserved clonotypes. OLGA was used to compute generation probabilities for all TCRbeta clonotypes that the gDNA method yielded from a handful of donors. As stored in TCRdb, this immuneACCESS dataset retains in-frame rearrangements with V and J assigned. A fraction of the clones does not appear; measured against another copy, unresolved V genes explain less than half of the discrepancy, and the remainder lacks a known reason. V and J calls and clone size are given by that table; D and trimming were obtained from the DNA. This sample gives some 1 million clones in total; more than 65% of them show up just once. The ten most abundant clones make up about 1.5% of the sample.

Counted from cysteine to phenylalanine, this CDR3 has 15 amino acids. Kept here is only the CDR3 DNA, which spans 45 bases and is read in frame from base 1. For CDR1 and CDR2, the germline V gene (reference sequence) lists SEHNR and FQNEAQ. The junction shows trimming of 5 bases on V and 4 bases on J, plus 17 bases between the germline ends. The TCR comes from a man younger than 30 in good health. The chain joins TRBV7-9 to TRBJ1-2; possibly the D gene is TRBD1, per 5 matching bases. Sequencing was performed on memory CD4+ T cells sorted from blood. The cell subset or site label corresponds to: CD45RA-negative fraction. CDR3 protein: CASSNGQGVSYGYTF. The DNA reads as follows: TGTGCCAGCAGCAATGGGCAGGGAGTTTCCTATGGCTACACCTTC.